One and the same sample provided the 14 T cell receptor beta chains below, sequenced in a study of OX40 agonist ivuxolimab in advanced cancers. Only in-frame clones appear in the TCRdb table, and some are missing; sequencing was by immunoSEQ multiplex PCR. The sample shows more than 95,000 clones, under 95% of them seen only once. This specimen was CD4+ or CD8+ T cells sorted from blood, taken in a trial of the OX40 agonist ivuxolimab. The receptors shown here come from an adult with an advanced solid tumor such as melanoma, head and neck, liver or kidney cancer.

This chain joins TRBV28 and TRBJ1-2; the D is unclear. The CDR3 has 17 residues. Per the germline V gene, CDR1 is MDHEN and CDR2 is SYDVKM. Trimming stripped 3 bases from V and 1 base from J, with 18 bases between. CDR3 nucleotide sequence: TGTGCCAGCAGTTTCCCCGTGGCCGCCCTCCTTAACTATGGCTACACCTTC. It encodes CASSFPVAALLNYGYTF.

This clone was detected only once. In the same sample, other DNA sequences code for this CDR3. This chain links TRBV18 with TRBJ2-3; 11 bases agree with TRBD2. Trimming took 4 bases from V and 0 from J; bases not matched to a gene: 0. The CDR3 is made up of 15 amino acids. Germline V CDR1 and CDR2: KGHSH, LQKENI. CDR3 amino acids: CASSRTSGSTDTQYF. The CDR3 bases are TGTGCCAGCTCACGGACTAGCGGGAGCACAGATACGCAGTATTTT.

The genes are TRBV7-3 and TRBJ2-5; 9 positions match TRBD2. Per the germline V gene, CDR1 is SGHTA and CDR2 is FQGTGA. Trimming took 6 bases from V and 0 from J; bases not matched to a gene: 5. The CDR3 has 15 residues. DNA for the CDR3: TGTGCCAGCAGACCTAGCGGGGCCCACCAAGAGACCCAGTACTTC. Translating gives CASRPSGAHQETQYF. Supplemented by reference TRBV7-3 and TRBJ2-5, the full variable domain reads GAGVSQTPSNKVTEKGKYVELRCDPISGHTALYWYRQSLGQGPEFLIYFQGTGAADDSGLPNDRFFAVRPEGSVSTLKIQRTERGDSAVYLCASRPSGAHQETQYFGPGTRLLVL.

The chain employs TRBV6-4 and TRBJ2-1; 8 bases match TRBD2. V was clipped by 4 bases and J by 0 bases; unmatched bases: 5. CDR1 and CDR2 from the germline V gene are MRHNA and SNTAGT. CDR3 size: 16 residues. The CDR3 region is CASSVKRESSYNEQFF. CDR3 nucleotide sequence: TGTGCCAGCAGTGTTAAGCGGGAGAGCTCCTACAATGAGCAGTTCTTC.

This clone was seen once. The chain uses TRBV27 and TRBJ2-5, with D hard to call. Germline CDR1 reads MNHEY; CDR2 reads SMNVEV (reference sequence). V was shortened by 2 bases and J by 1 base, with 14 bases between the two germline ends. The CDR3 totals 16 residues. The CDR3 bases are TGTGCCAGCAGTTTAAGGACCGGACGGAGCCAAGAGACCCAGTACTTC. This sequence encodes CASSLRTGRSQETQYF.

The chain's CDR3 is CATSSAGQGVFVSTF. DNA of the CDR3: TGTGCCACCAGCAGCGCAGGACAGGGGGTTTTTGTATCGACCTTC. The chain has TRBV15 and TRBJ1-2; TRBD1 aligns across 10 bases. From germline, CDR1 is LNHNV and CDR2 YYDKDF (reference sequence). The V gene end was trimmed by 3 bases and the J gene end by 14 bases; junction bases not matched to a gene: 15. The CDR3 is 15 amino acids.

The chain combines TRBV28 with TRBJ2-1; possible D gene TRBD2, 6 bases. The length of the CDR3 is 13 residues. CDR1 and CDR2 (germline): MDHEN, SYDVKM. The V end was cut by 8 bases, the J end by 7 bases, with 15 bases between. CDR3 bases: TGTGCCAGCTCCCGGGACTTCGGGAATGAGCAGTTCTTC. Protein: CASSRDFGNEQFF. Filled out from reference TRBV28 and TRBJ2-1, the complete variable domain reads DVKVTQSSRYLVKRTGEKVFLECVQDMDHENMFWYRQDPGLGLRLIYFSYDVKMKEKGDIPEGYSVSREKKERFSLILESASTNQTSMYLCASSRDFGNEQFFGPGTRLTVL.

As concerns this clone: The sample has other DNA sequences that encode this CDR3 too. V is TRBV11-2 and J is TRBJ2-5; D unresolved. The V end lost 2 bases, the J end lost 5 bases, and 3 bases lay between the germline ends. This CDR3 has 11 residues. CDR1 SGHAT and CDR2 FQNNGV come from the germline V gene. CDR3 loop: CASSLRETQYF. The CDR3 DNA follows: TGTGCCAGCAGCTTAAGGGAGACCCAGTACTTC.

V is TRBV10-2 and J is TRBJ1-5; D may be TRBD1 (6 bases). This CDR3 comprises 16 residues. Germline CDR1 is WSHSY and CDR2 is SAAADI. V lost 0 bases and J lost 4, with 13 bases in between. The CDR3 reads CASSESQGFGNQPQHF. The CDR3 nucleotides read TGCGCCAGCAGTGAGTCGCAGGGGTTCGGTAATCAGCCCCAGCATTTT.

Of note for this clone: In the same sample, other DNA sequences code for this CDR3. The V gene is TRBV18, the J gene TRBJ1-1; D gene ambiguous. The CDR3 runs 14 residues. Between the trimmed V and J ends, which lost 3 bases and 1 base, there was a span of 9 bases. Germline values: CDR1 KGHSH, CDR2 LQKENI. CDR3 region: CASSPTSGNTEAFF. The DNA of the CDR3 is TGTGCCAGCTCACCTACCTCAGGGAACACTGAAGCTTTCTTT.

V gene TRBV4-1 combines with J gene TRBJ1-2; D possibly corresponds to TRBD1 (5 bases). The germline CDR1 and CDR2 sequences are MGHRA and YSYEKL. Trimming removed 0 bases from V and 8 bases from J, with 13 bases in between. This CDR3 contains 14 residues. CDR3 sequence (DNA): TGCGCCAGCAGCCAAGAGGGCAGGGTAGGGGGCTACACCTTC. Amino acids: CASSQEGRVGGYTF.

The chain has TRBV9 and TRBJ1-4; TRBD1 agrees at 10 bases. The CDR3 extends over 18 amino acids. Germline V gives CDR1 SGDLS, CDR2 YYNGEE. V shed 1 base and J 5 bases; nucleotides not matched to a gene: 11. CDR3 nucleotide sequence: TGTGCCAGCAGCGTATCTCGTAGGGACAGGGGATCGAATGAAAAACTGTTTTTT. It is translated as CASSVSRRDRGSNEKLFF.

The rearrangement links TRBV6-1 to TRBJ2-7; TRBD1 matches 8 bases. Germline V gene data show CDR1 as MNHNS and CDR2 as SASEGT. Trimming removed 10 bases from V and 9 bases from J; junction bases left unmatched: 8. There are 11 residues in the CDR3. The CDR3: CATGQGPGQYF. The CDR3 coding sequence is TGTGCCACAGGACAGGGCCCAGGGCAGTACTTC.

The chain links TRBV7-9 to TRBJ1-4; 11 nucleotides line up with TRBD1. Trimming took 10 bases from V and 6 from J; bases not matched to a gene: 10. CDR1 and CDR2 from the germline V gene are SEHNR and FQNEAQ (reference sequence). CDR3 length: 15 residues. The CDR3 DNA is TGTGCCAACTTTGGACAGGGGGCTGTCTATGAAAAACTGTTTTTT. This codes for CANFGQGAVYEKLFF.